One and the same sample provided the 21 T cell receptor beta chains below, sequenced in a study of T cells after posttransplantation cyclophosphamide. Only in-frame clones appear in the TCRdb table, and some are missing; sequencing was by immunoSEQ multiplex PCR. The sample is made up of approximately 35,000 clones, none counted only once. Material for sequencing was PBMCs. The origin of the receptors is a girl aged 10-17 years in good health, CMV-negative, and a related stem cell transplant donor.

This clone has a count of ten or more. This chain links TRBV28 with TRBJ1-5, with D possibly being TRBD1 (5 bases). Trimming took 7 bases from V and 7 from J, leaving 23 bases between them. There are 16 residues in the CDR3. Germline-derived CDR1 and CDR2 are MDHEN and SYDVKM. The CDR3 protein is CASITEIRGRTQPQHF. The CDR3 DNA reads TGTGCCAGCATTACCGAAATCCGGGGGAGGACGCAGCCCCAGCATTTT.

This clone showed up just a few times. The CDR3 protein is CASSEGFGGAGELFF. The DNA for the CDR3 is TGTGCCAGCAGTGAAGGGTTCGGGGGGGCCGGGGAGCTGTTTTTT. The J gene is TRBJ2-2, the V gene TRBV2; 8 positions match TRBD2. Germline-derived CDR1 and CDR2 are SNHLY and FYNNEI. The J segment lost 6 bases and the V segment lost 1 base, leaving 4 bases of the junction unmatched. The CDR3 is 15 amino acids.

This clone was detected a few times. The V and J genes are TRBV9 and TRBJ2-5, with no clear D. Judging by the DNA end, TRBJ2-7 fits better; the J call may be wrong. The CDR3 runs 12 residues. The V gene's germline CDR1 is SGDLS and CDR2 YYNGEE. The CDR3 DNA follows: TGTGCCAGCAGCGTAGACCCGTCCGAGCAGTACTTC. Translated, it gives CASSVDPSEQYF.

This chain connects TRBV5-5 to TRBJ2-3, with D tentatively TRBD2 (6 bases). The CDR3 spans 15 residues. From germline, CDR1 is SGHKS and CDR2 YYEKEE (reference sequence). Trimming removed 5 bases from V and 0 bases from J, with 13 bases in between. CDR3 region: CASRSSGTSTDTQYF. The CDR3 bases are TGTGCCAGCAGATCCTCGGGGACTAGCACAGATACGCAGTATTTT.

This clone has only a few counts. The chain joins TRBV30 to TRBJ2-5; tentatively, D is TRBD2 (6 bases). Germline CDR1 is GTSNPN and CDR2 is SVGIG (reference sequence). The length of the CDR3 is 12 residues. Trimming took 5 bases from V and 1 from J, leaving 8 bases between them. CDR3 sequence reads: CAWRRGQETQYF. CDR3 in DNA: TGTGCCTGGCGGAGGGGCCAAGAGACCCAGTACTTC.

The gene calls are TRBV27 and TRBJ1-3, with 7 bases matching TRBD1. J was trimmed by 2 bases and V by 2 bases; bases with no gene match: 9. CDR1 and CDR2 (germline): MNHEY, SMNVEV (reference sequence). This CDR3 has 17 amino acids. The CDR3 is CASSLTGEGGTGNTIYF. The CDR3 DNA reads as TGTGCCAGCAGTTTAACAGGGGAAGGGGGAACTGGAAACACCATATATTTT.

This clone was observed at least ten times. This chain uses TRBV10-3 with TRBJ1-5; D uncertain. Trimming shortened V by 0 bases and J by 3 bases, and 9 bases separated the two germline ends. Per germline, CDR1 ENHRY and CDR2 SYGVKD. The CDR3 is made up of 15 amino acids. The CDR3 DNA sequence: TGTGCCATCAGTGAGTCTGTCCTTTTCAATCAGCCCCAGCATTTT. It encodes CAISESVLFNQPQHF.

The chain is built from TRBV4-1 and TRBJ2-1; 10 bases fit TRBD2. Germline assignment: CDR1 MGHRA and CDR2 YSYEKL. Unmatched junction bases numbered 16, after V lost 4 bases and J lost 7 bases. The CDR3 loop spans 18 amino acids. CDR3 in DNA: TGCGCCAGCAGCCGCACCATCCGGCAGCGGGAGGGCCAAAATGAGCAGTTCTTC. This sequence encodes CASSRTIRQREGQNEQFF.

At least ten counts were recorded for this clone. V and J are TRBV13 and TRBJ1-5, with unresolved D. The germline CDR1 and CDR2 sequences are PRHDT and FYEKMQ (reference sequence). Trimming removed 5 bases from V and 7 bases from J, with 9 bases in between. The CDR3 sequence is 12 residues long. The CDR3 nucleotides read TGTGCCAGCAGCGACGGGAGGCAGCCCCAGCATTTT. Translating gives CASSDGRQPQHF.

This clone was seen only a few times. CDR3 amino acids: CASSLAGSRHEQYF. The CDR3 DNA follows: TGCGCCAGCAGCTTGGCAGGGTCGCGGCACGAGCAGTACTTC. The genes are TRBV5-1 and TRBJ2-7, with TRBD1 as a possible D gene (5 bases). Per germline, CDR1 SGHRS and CDR2 YFSETQ. With 0 bases removed from V and 5 bases from J, the gap between germline ends came to 12 bases. The CDR3 length is 14 residues.

This chain links TRBV28 with TRBJ2-3; TRBD2 agrees at 10 bases. Trimming took 4 bases from V and 2 from J; bases not matched to a gene: 9. The CDR3 is made up of 17 amino acids. Germline V gene sequence: CDR1 MDHEN, CDR2 SYDVKM. Here the CDR3 reads CASSWDTSGDSTDTQYF. The CDR3 DNA follows: TGTGCCAGCAGTTGGGACACTAGCGGGGACTCCACAGATACGCAGTATTTT.

This clone was seen at least ten times. The genes are TRBV6-5 and TRBJ1-3; 7 nucleotides agree with TRBD1. The germline V gene has CDR1 MNHEY and CDR2 SVGAGI. This CDR3 spans 15 amino acids. V was clipped by 4 bases and J by 1 base; unmatched bases: 4. The CDR3 loop is CASSSPGGSGNTIYF. The CDR3 DNA reads as TGTGCCAGCAGTTCTCCAGGGGGTTCTGGAAACACCATATATTTT.

This clone has just a few counts. The gene calls are TRBV27 and TRBJ2-5; 7 bases line up with TRBD2. The closer fit of TRBJ2-7 to the DNA end suggests the J call may be wrong. Germline V gene data show CDR1 as MNHEY and CDR2 as SMNVEV (reference sequence). The CDR3 runs to 14 residues. CDR3 nucleotide sequence: TGTGCCAGCAGTGCGGCTAGCGGCTCCTACGAGCAGTACTTC. Its translation: CASSAASGSYEQYF.

This clone showed up just a few times. At one of its ends the junction is not consistent with the germline gene, which may arise from a read error. At the DNA level, this CDR3 is encoded by other sequences in the same sample as well. The chain is built from TRBV7-9 and TRBJ2-3; no firm D call. This CDR3 contains 14 residues. Germline V lookup: CDR1 SEHNR, CDR2 FQNEAQ (reference sequence). CDR3 loop: CASSLPPYTDTQYF. CDR3 nucleotide sequence: TGCGCCAGCAGCTTACCCCCTTACACAGATACGCAGTATTTT.

This clone was seen a handful of times. This chain uses TRBV6-1 with TRBJ2-3; TRBD1 aligns across 10 bases. V gave up 7 bases and J gave up 4 bases; unmatched junction bases: 5. Germline V gives CDR1 MNHNS, CDR2 SASEGT. CDR3 length: 14 amino acids. CDR3 in amino acids: CASILGQGADTQYF. The CDR3 DNA is TGTGCCAGCATTCTCGGACAGGGGGCAGATACGCAGTATTTT.

This clone has at least ten counts. V gene TRBV5-4 combines with J gene TRBJ1-2, with D possibly being TRBD1 (6 bases). This CDR3 comprises 14 residues. Trimming stripped 4 bases from V and 9 bases from J, with 19 bases between. Germline V gene data show CDR1 as SGHNT and CDR2 as YYREEE (reference sequence). As DNA, the CDR3 is TGTGCCAGCAGCGGCCTTTGGGACACAGCGAGCTACACCTTC. Encoded protein: CASSGLWDTASYTF.

This clone was counted between two and nine times. This chain connects TRBV4-2 to TRBJ2-5; D is possibly TRBD2 (6 bases). Near its end, the DNA agrees better with TRBJ2-7, so the J call may be wrong. The CDR3 extends over 16 amino acids. Germline V lookup: CDR1 LGHNA, CDR2 YNFKEQ. As DNA, the CDR3 is TGTGCCAGCAGCCAAGTTGGAGGGAGACGTTCCTACGAGCAGTACTTC. Protein sequence: CASSQVGGRRSYEQYF.

This clone was observed at least ten times. CDR3 amino acids: CASSSPRDRGFPTNEKLFF. The CDR3 region has the DNA TGTGCCAGCAGCTCACCGCGGGACAGGGGATTTCCAACTAATGAAAAACTGTTTTTT. This sequence joins TRBV5-6 and TRBJ1-4; TRBD1 matches 10 bases. CDR3 size: 19 residues. Germline values: CDR1 SGHDT, CDR2 YYEEEE. With 3 bases clipped from V and 0 bases from J, the junction kept 11 bases outside the gene matches.

This clone was counted at least ten times. This chain uses TRBV6-1 with TRBJ1-6, with D possibly TRBD1 on 6 matching bases. Germline V lookup: CDR1 MNHNS, CDR2 SASEGT. This CDR3 has 15 amino acids. The V and J ends lost 6 bases and 7 bases respectively, with 16 bases between them. The CDR3 bases are TGTGCCAGCAGAGTCAATACAGGGATGAATTCACCCCTCCACTTT. Its protein product is CASRVNTGMNSPLHF.

This clone appeared many times. This chain uses TRBV6-5 with TRBJ1-1, with 9 positions matching TRBD1. The CDR3 extends over 14 amino acids. Germline-derived CDR1 and CDR2 are MNHEY and SVGAGI. The V gene end was trimmed by 2 bases and the J gene end by 4 bases; junction bases not matched to a gene: 2. CDR3 sequence: CASSYRQGGTEAFF. The DNA for the CDR3 is TGTGCCAGCAGTTACCGACAGGGGGGCACTGAAGCTTTCTTT.

This clone has ten or more counts. The rearrangement uses TRBV5-1 and TRBJ1-5; weak D call: TRBD1 (5 bases). V was cut by 4 bases and J by 0 bases, with 14 bases left in between. The CDR3 covers 16 residues. Germline V gene lookup returns CDR1 SGHRS and CDR2 YFSETQ. The CDR3 nucleotides read TGCGCCAGCAGCCCAACAGGCACCTATAGCAATCAGCCCCAGCATTTT. It yields the protein CASSPTGTYSNQPQHF.